These 3 T cell receptor beta chains originate from one sample sequenced in a study of cytomegalovirus exposure and HLA in healthy donors. The PCR was carried out with 60 Vbeta primers and 13 Jbeta primers. Clones were read by immunoSEQ multiplex PCR, and TCRdb kept only the in-frame ones, dropping some. The data contain nearly 110,000 clones, roughly 80% of them seen just once; the ten biggest clones take up 2% to 2.5%. The material sequenced was PBMCs. The receptors stem from a man aged 30 to 45 in good health and CMV-seronegative.

The chain recombines TRBV9 with TRBJ1-1, with 7 bases lining up with TRBD1. V lost 1 base and J lost 4; bases outside the gene matches: 7. Germline CDR1 reads SGDLS; CDR2 reads YYNGEE. The CDR3 runs to 15 residues. The CDR3 loop reads CASSVRGGAITEAFF. CDR3 nucleotides: TGTGCCAGCAGCGTAAGAGGGGGCGCGATCACTGAAGCTTTCTTT.

The genes are TRBV19 and TRBJ1-6; tentative D call: TRBD1 (5 bases). V was shortened by 7 bases and J by 0 bases, with 10 bases between the two germline ends. This CDR3 has 15 residues. Germline assignment: CDR1 LNHDA and CDR2 SQIVND (reference sequence). For the CDR3, the DNA is TGTGCCAGTAAAGGACAAAGCTCCTATAATTCACCCCTCCACTTT. Its protein is CASKGQSSYNSPLHF.

This CDR3 is CASSFAGTYEQYF. CDR3 nucleotides: TGTGCCAGCAGTTTCGCAGGGACCTACGAGCAGTACTTC. The chain combines TRBV25-1 with TRBJ2-7, with TRBD1 as a possible D gene (5 bases). The CDR3 length is 13 residues. The V and J ends lost 5 bases and 2 bases respectively, with 10 bases between them. Looked up from germline, CDR1 is MGHDK and CDR2 is SYGVNS.